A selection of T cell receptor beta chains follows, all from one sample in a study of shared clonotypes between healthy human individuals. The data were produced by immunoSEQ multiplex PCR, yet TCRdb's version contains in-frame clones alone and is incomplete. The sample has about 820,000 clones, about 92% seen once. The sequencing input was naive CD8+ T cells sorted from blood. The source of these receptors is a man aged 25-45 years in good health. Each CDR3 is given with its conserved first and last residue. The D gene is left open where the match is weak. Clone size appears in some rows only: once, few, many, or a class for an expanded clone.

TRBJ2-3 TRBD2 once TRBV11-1 CASSPGDTFSGSSTDTQYF TGTGCCAGCAGCCCCGGGGACACCTTTAGCGGGAGTAGCACAGATACGCAGTATTTT
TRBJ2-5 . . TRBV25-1 CASSEFEGLGETQYF TGTGCCAGCAGTGAATTTGAGGGGCTTGGAGAGACCCAGTACTTC
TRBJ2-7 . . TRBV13 CASSPNSGREQYF TGTGCCAGCAGCCCTAATTCGGGGCGCGAGCAGTACTTC
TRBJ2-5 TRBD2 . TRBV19 CASSMWAGGPETQYF TGTGCCAGTAGTATGTGGGCGGGGGGCCCAGAGACCCAGTACTTC
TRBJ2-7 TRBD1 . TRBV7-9 CASSREGQGNEQYF TGTGCCAGCAGCCGAGAGGGACAGGGTAACGAGCAGTACTTC
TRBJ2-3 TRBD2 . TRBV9 CASSGRLAGGTDTQYF TGTGCCAGCAGCGGGAGACTAGCGGGAGGCACAGATACGCAGTATTTT
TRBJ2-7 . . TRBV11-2 CASSSDRDPIYEQYF TGTGCCAGCAGCTCTGACCGGGACCCAATCTACGAGCAGTACTTC
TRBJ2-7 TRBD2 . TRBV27 CASSLMTSGHEQYF TGTGCCAGCAGTTTAATGACTAGCGGGCACGAGCAGTACTTC
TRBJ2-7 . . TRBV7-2 CASSFKEAYEQYF TGTGCCAGCAGCTTCAAGGAAGCCTACGAGCAGTACTTC
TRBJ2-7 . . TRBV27 CASRSQGGYEQYF TGTGCCAGCAGGAGTCAAGGGGGCTACGAGCAGTACTTC
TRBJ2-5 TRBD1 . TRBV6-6 CASSSSVQGLYETQYF TGTGCCAGCAGTTCCTCCGTACAGGGGTTGTACGAGACCCAGTACTTC
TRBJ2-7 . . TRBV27 CASSLSQGPHSYEQYF TGTGCCAGCAGTTTATCTCAGGGTCCCCACTCCTACGAGCAGTACTTC
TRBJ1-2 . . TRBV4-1 CASSQLDRNGYTF TGCGCCAGCAGCCAATTGGACAGAAATGGCTACACCTTC
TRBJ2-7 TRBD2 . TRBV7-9 CASSSSGGGYEQYF TGTGCCAGCAGCTCCAGTGGGGGGGGCTACGAGCAGTACTTC
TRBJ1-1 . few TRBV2 CASSTWEGNTEAFF TGTGCCAGTTCAACCTGGGAGGGAAACACTGAAGCTTTCTTT
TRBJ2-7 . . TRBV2 CASRVSSSYEQYF TGTGCCAGCAGAGTCAGTAGCTCCTACGAGCAGTACTTC
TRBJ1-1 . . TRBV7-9 CASGRVLNTEAFF TGTGCCAGCGGCCGGGTCCTGAACACTGAAGCTTTCTTT
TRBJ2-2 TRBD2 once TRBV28 CASRAGETNTGELFF TGTGCCAGCCGAGCGGGAGAGACGAACACCGGGGAGCTGTTTTTT
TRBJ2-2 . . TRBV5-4 CASSRPGDLNTGELFF TGTGCCAGCAGCAGACCCGGAGATCTGAACACCGGGGAGCTGTTTTTT
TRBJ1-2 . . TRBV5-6 CASSSGQNTNYGYTF TGTGCCAGCAGCTCTGGACAGAATACTAACTATGGCTACACCTTC
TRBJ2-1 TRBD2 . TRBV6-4 CASRPSGTSDYNEQFF TGTGCCAGCAGACCCTCGGGGACTAGCGATTACAATGAGCAGTTCTTC
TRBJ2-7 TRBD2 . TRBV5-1 CASSFGLAYEQYF TGCGCCAGCAGCTTCGGACTAGCTTACGAGCAGTACTTC
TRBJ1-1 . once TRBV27 CASTPGVGDTEAFF TGTGCCAGCACCCCCGGGGTAGGAGACACTGAAGCTTTCTTT
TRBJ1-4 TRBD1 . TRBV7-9 CASRYEGAHGKLFF TGTGCCAGCAGATACGAGGGGGCTCATGGAAAACTGTTTTTT
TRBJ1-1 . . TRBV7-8 CASSLASTEAFF TGTGCCAGCAGCTTAGCTTCCACTGAAGCTTTCTTT
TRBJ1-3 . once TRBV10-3 CAISDSLNSGNTIYF TGTGCCATCAGTGACAGTCTTAACTCTGGAAACACCATATATTTT
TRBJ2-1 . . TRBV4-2 CASSQATDYNEQFF TGTGCCAGCAGCCAAGCGACCGACTACAATGAGCAGTTCTTC
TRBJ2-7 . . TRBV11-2 CASSRGGKLGEQYF TGTGCCAGCAGCCGCGGGGGCAAGCTGGGCGAGCAGTACTTC
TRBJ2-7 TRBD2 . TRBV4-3 CASSQVLAGSSYEQYF TGCGCCAGCAGCCAAGTTCTAGCGGGTAGCTCCTACGAGCAGTACTTC
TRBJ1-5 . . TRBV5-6 CASSDGGTGLGGFNQPQHF TGTGCCAGCAGCGACGGGGGGACGGGCCTGGGTGGCTTTAATCAGCCCCAGCATTTT
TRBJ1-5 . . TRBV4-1 CAGREGRWQPQHF TGCGCCGGGAGGGAGGGAAGGTGGCAGCCCCAGCATTTT
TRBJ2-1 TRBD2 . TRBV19 CASSIVSGSRNEQFF TGTGCCAGTAGTATTGTGAGCGGGAGTAGGAATGAGCAGTTCTTC
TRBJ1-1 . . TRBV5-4 CASSLMGSTEAFF TGTGCCAGCAGCTTAATGGGGAGCACTGAAGCTTTCTTT
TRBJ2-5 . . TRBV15 CATSWRAIQETQYF TGTGCCACCAGTTGGAGGGCGATACAAGAGACCCAGTACTTC
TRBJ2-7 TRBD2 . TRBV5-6 CASSLGLADSYEQYF TGTGCCAGCAGTCTAGGACTAGCGGACTCCTACGAGCAGTACTTC
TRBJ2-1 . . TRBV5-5 CASSLGVNEQFF TGTGCCAGCAGCTTGGGCGTCAATGAGCAGTTCTTC
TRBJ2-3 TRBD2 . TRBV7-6 CASSLRGPSGVTDTQYF TGTGCCAGCAGCCTCAGAGGTCCTAGCGGGGTGACAGATACGCAGTATTTT